Each of the 5 T cell receptor beta chains below was sequenced from the same sample in a study of T-cell memory formation after mild COVID-19. TCRdb passed the 5' RACE reads through MiXCR, listing each CDR3 protein once. This table has 350,000 to 450,000 distinct CDR3 sequences, approximately 27% appearing once. The sequenced sample consisted of PBMCs or a T cell subset sorted from them (not recorded which). These receptors all come from an adult woman who had mild COVID-19 (a few samples of this study predate the infection). Cell type and time point are not known.

The chain uses TRBV9 and TRBJ2-7; D is uncertain. In germline, CDR1 is SGDLS, CDR2 YYNGEE. Deletions cut 10 bases from V and 2 bases from J, with 16 bases between. The CDR3 extends over 13 amino acids. The CDR3 sequence is CAPTSKDAYEQYF. CDR3 nucleotide sequence: TGTGCCCCCACCAGTAAGGATGCCTACGAGCAGTACTTC.

This clonotype was picked up many times. This chain joins TRBV7-6 and TRBJ1-2; possibly TRBD1 for D (6 bases). There are 15 residues in the CDR3. Germline CDR1 is SGHVS and CDR2 is FNYEAQ. The V gene lost 4 bases and the J gene lost 4 bases, with 16 bases spanning the gap. The CDR3 DNA is TGTGCCAGCAGCTCACAGGGAAGTGGGGCCTATGGCTACACCTTC. Translating gives CASSSQGSGAYGYTF.

The table lists this clonotype with a few counts. This sequence joins TRBV7-3 and TRBJ2-7; the D gene is possibly TRBD1 (5 bases). V was cut by 5 bases and J by 5 bases, with 13 bases left in between. Germline V CDR1 and CDR2: SGHTA, FQGTGA. CDR3 size: 13 residues. The CDR3 sequence is CASSPGGRDEQYF. The CDR3 DNA reads as TGTGCCAGCAGCCCGGGTGGCAGGGACGAGCAGTACTTC.

This clonotype was observed a handful of times. The V gene is TRBV20-1, the J gene TRBJ2-1; D call uncertain. The CDR3 is 12 amino acids. Germline loops: CDR1 DFQATT, CDR2 SNEGSKA (reference sequence). Trimming removed 0 bases at V and 7 bases at J, with 7 bases between. Written as DNA, the CDR3 is TGCAGTGCTAGAGATTACCCTAATGAGCAGTTCTTC. Residues: CSARDYPNEQFF.

The chain links TRBV12-3 or TRBV12-4 to TRBJ1-5; TRBD1 might be the D (5 bases). Trimming took 7 bases from V and 1 from J, leaving 17 bases between them. This CDR3 has 16 amino acids. The CDR3 is CASTYGGGRSNQPQHF. CDR3 DNA sequence: TGTGCCAGCACCTACGGTGGGGGAAGGAGCAATCAGCCCCAGCATTTT.